A selection of T cell receptor beta chains follows, all from one sample in a study of identical twins. Via MiXCR, TCRdb re-called the 5' RACE reads, giving one row per CDR3 protein. There are 150,000 or so distinct CDR3 sequences in the sample; roughly 3.5% occur only once, and more than 7% lies in the top ten. The sample consisted of memory T cells sorted from blood. These receptors originate from a man younger than 35 in good health. The CDR3 runs from the conserved cysteine through the conserved F or W. The D gene is left open where the match is weak. Some rows have no size entry. The others give once, few or many, or a class for an expanded clone.

d_gene	v_gene	abundance	j_gene	CDR3nt	CDR3aa
NA	TRBV7-7	many	TRBJ2-7	TGTGCCAGCAGCTTAGACCAGGGATTGGGAGGCGAGCAGTACTTC	CASSLDQGLGGEQYF
NA	TRBV7-9	many	TRBJ2-5	TGTGCCAGCAGCTCCGGGAGCATACGAAGTGAGACCCAGTACTTC	CASSSGSIRSETQYF
TRBD1	TRBV28	many	TRBJ1-5	TGTGCCAGCAGCTACCCTGGGGACAGACATAGCAATCAGCCCCAGCATTTT	CASSYPGDRHSNQPQHF
TRBD2	TRBV6-5	many	TRBJ2-1	TGTGCCAGCAGTTACTCTGGCGGGAGGGTCAACAATGAGCAGTTCTTC	CASSYSGGRVNNEQFF
TRBD1	TRBV12-3/TRBV12-4	many	TRBJ2-3	TGTGCCAGCAGTACGGGACAGGGTTCTGATACGCAGTATTTT	CASSTGQGSDTQYF
TRBD1	TRBV24-1	many	TRBJ2-2	TGTGCCACCAGTGATTGGGACAGGGGGCTGGTTTGTTTTGCCGGGGAGCTGTTTTTT	CATSDWDRGLVCFAGELFF
NA	TRBV4-3	many	TRBJ2-3	TGCGCCAGCAGAAGGAGCGGAAACACAGATACGCAGTATTTT	CASRRSGNTDTQYF
TRBD2	TRBV19	many	TRBJ2-1	TGTGCCAGTAGCAAGATAGCGGGAGTAAACAATGAGCAGTTCTTC	CASSKIAGVNNEQFF
TRBD1	TRBV12-3/TRBV12-4	many	TRBJ1-6	TGTGCCAGCAGTTCGCCTACAGGGGGAACCCATTCACCCCTCCACTTT	CASSSPTGGTHSPLHF
TRBD2	TRBV4-3	many	TRBJ2-1	TGCGCCAGCAGCCAAGGCCTCATAGCGGGGAACTACAATGAGCAGTTCTTC	CASSQGLIAGNYNEQFF
NA	TRBV20-1	many	TRBJ2-1	TGCAGTGCTCCTTGGACTATCTCCTACAATGAGCAGTTCTTC	CSAPWTISYNEQFF
NA	TRBV15	many	TRBJ2-2	TGTGCCACCAGCAGGAGAAACACCGGGGAGCTGTTTTTT	CATSRRNTGELFF
NA	TRBV7-2	NA	TRBJ2-7	TGTGCCAGCAGCCAGGGACTCACCTCGGGAGAGCAGTACTTC	CASSQGLTSGEQYF
NA	TRBV12-3/TRBV12-4	many	TRBJ2-1	TGTGCCAGCACCAAAACTGGGGGCTGGGAGCAGTTCTTC	CASTKTGGWEQFF
TRBD2	TRBV12-3/TRBV12-4	many	TRBJ2-2	TGTGCCAGCATTCGGACTAGCGGGAGCGGGGAGCTGTTTTTT	CASIRTSGSGELFF
NA	TRBV7-2	few	TRBJ1-5	TGTGCCAGCAGCGACGGAAGGGCTCAGCCCCAGCATTTT	CASSDGRAQPQHF
NA	TRBV12-2	NA	TRBJ2-1	TGCAAGTCGCTCCCCCCTACTAGCTCTCTTAGGGATGAGCAGTTCTTC	CKSLPPTSSLRDEQFF
NA	TRBV20-1	many	TRBJ1-2	TGCAGTGCTAGGGGGGGACGGACGGGCGGCTACACCTTC	CSARGGRTGGYTF
NA	TRBV7-2	many	TRBJ2-2	TGTGCCAGCAGCTTAGGTCAAACCGGGGAGCTGTTTTTT	CASSLGQTGELFF
TRBD2	TRBV4-3	many	TRBJ2-7	TGCGCCAGCAGCCAAGAGAATAGCGGGGCAACCTACGAGCAGTACTTC	CASSQENSGATYEQYF
NA	TRBV12-3/TRBV12-4	many	TRBJ2-3	TGTGCCAGCAGTTTTGTGGGGGGAGAGGATACGCAGTATTTT	CASSFVGGEDTQYF
TRBD1	TRBV13	NA	TRBJ2-6	TGTGCCAGCAGCGGGGGACAGGGGGCGCGCGGGGCCAACGTCCTGACTTTC	CASSGGQGARGANVLTF
TRBD2	TRBV29-1	many	TRBJ2-2	TGCAGCGCCCGGGGGGGGGCGCCCGGGGAGCTGTTTTTT	CSARGGAPGELFF
NA	TRBV6-1	many	TRBJ2-1	TGTGCCAGCAGTGCAAGGGAGGTCAATGAGCAGTTCTTC	CASSAREVNEQFF
TRBD2	TRBV3-1	once	TRBJ2-7	TGTGCCAGCAACGTACCGGGACTAACGGGGGTTAAGGAGCAATACTTC	CASNVPGLTGVKEQYF
NA	TRBV12-3/TRBV12-4	many	TRBJ1-1	TGTGCCAGCAGTTTCCAGGGGCGAGGCACTGAAGCTTTCTTT	CASSFQGRGTEAFF
NA	TRBV7-2	many	TRBJ2-3	TGTGCCAGCAGCCTAGGACAGTCTAGCACAGATACGCAGTATTTT	CASSLGQSSTDTQYF
TRBD1	TRBV20-1	many	TRBJ1-6	TGCAGTGCTAGGACAGGGGGCTATAATTCACCCCTCCACTTT	CSARTGGYNSPLHF
TRBD1	TRBV5-6	many	TRBJ1-2	TGTGCCAGCAGCTACGGACAGGGAACGTCTAGGAACTATGGCTACACCTTC	CASSYGQGTSRNYGYTF
NA	TRBV20-1	many	TRBJ1-5	TGCAGTGCTAGAGGACCGGGACAAAGCAATCAGCCCCAGCATTTT	CSARGPGQSNQPQHF
NA	TRBV20-1	many	TRBJ2-1	TGCAGTGCCTCTCTCACAGGAGGGAGCCAGTTCTTC	CSASLTGGSQFF
NA	TRBV20-1	many	TRBJ1-1	TGCAGTGCTAGGGTCGGAAGCACTGAAGCTTTCTTT	CSARVGSTEAFF
TRBD2	TRBV7-8	many	TRBJ2-3	TGTGCCAGCAGGTCAGGACGTAGCGGGTCTAGCACAGATACGCAGTATTTT	CASRSGRSGSSTDTQYF
NA	TRBV11-1	NA	TRBJ2-1	TGTGCCAGCAGCTTAACAGGTGGCGGTATTGGGTCCTACAATGAGCAGTTCTTC	CASSLTGGGIGSYNEQFF
TRBD2	TRBV3-1	many	TRBJ2-5	TGTGCCAGCAGCCCCCAGCGGGGGCTAATTACGAGTGCCCAGTACTTC	CASSPQRGLITSAQYF
TRBD1	TRBV3-1	many	TRBJ1-2	TGTGCCAGCAGCTTTGGACAGGCCTATGGCTACACCTTC	CASSFGQAYGYTF
NA	TRBV7-6	NA	TRBJ1-5	TGTGCCAGCAGCTTAGATACGGGTTTCAGTCAGCCCCAGCATTTT	CASSLDTGFSQPQHF
NA	TRBV7-9	NA	TRBJ2-1	TGTGCCAGCAGCCCCAGTGGTGGCCCGAGATGGTTCTTC	CASSPSGGPRWFF
NA	TRBV27	many	TRBJ2-5	TGTGCCAGAACGTCCGAAGAGACCCAGTACTTC	CARTSEETQYF
TRBD2	TRBV12-3/TRBV12-4	many	TRBJ2-7	TGTGCCAGCAGTCCGCGGGGGGGGGCGCGTAACGAGCAGTACTTC	CASSPRGGARNEQYF